The 2 T cell receptor beta chains below were found in one sample sequenced in a study of control samples from healthy donors and cancer patients. Profiled with immunoSEQ multiplex PCR; TCRdb holds only in-frame clones, not every one. The table lists 65,000 to 95,000 clones, around 87% of them singletons. The sample comprised blood. All receptors derive from a middle-aged man in good health.

The V gene is TRBV4-2, the J gene TRBJ1-1, with 8 positions matching TRBD1. This CDR3 is 15 amino acids long. The V gene's germline CDR1 is LGHNA and CDR2 YNFKEQ. The V and J ends lost 2 bases and 1 base, in that order; junction bases with no gene match: 3. The CDR3 reads CASSQTGGGNTEAFF. As DNA, the CDR3 is TGTGCCAGCAGCCAAACAGGGGGTGGGAACACTGAAGCTTTCTTT.

V is TRBV5-1 and J is TRBJ2-1; 7 bases map to TRBD2. CDR1 and CDR2 from the germline V gene are SGHRS and YFSETQ. The CDR3 is 15 amino acids. J gave up 8 bases and V 4 bases, and 12 bases lay outside the gene matches. This chain's CDR3 is CASSDQLREWDEQFF. In nucleotides, the CDR3 is TGCGCCAGCAGCGATCAGCTGCGGGAGTGGGATGAGCAGTTCTTC.